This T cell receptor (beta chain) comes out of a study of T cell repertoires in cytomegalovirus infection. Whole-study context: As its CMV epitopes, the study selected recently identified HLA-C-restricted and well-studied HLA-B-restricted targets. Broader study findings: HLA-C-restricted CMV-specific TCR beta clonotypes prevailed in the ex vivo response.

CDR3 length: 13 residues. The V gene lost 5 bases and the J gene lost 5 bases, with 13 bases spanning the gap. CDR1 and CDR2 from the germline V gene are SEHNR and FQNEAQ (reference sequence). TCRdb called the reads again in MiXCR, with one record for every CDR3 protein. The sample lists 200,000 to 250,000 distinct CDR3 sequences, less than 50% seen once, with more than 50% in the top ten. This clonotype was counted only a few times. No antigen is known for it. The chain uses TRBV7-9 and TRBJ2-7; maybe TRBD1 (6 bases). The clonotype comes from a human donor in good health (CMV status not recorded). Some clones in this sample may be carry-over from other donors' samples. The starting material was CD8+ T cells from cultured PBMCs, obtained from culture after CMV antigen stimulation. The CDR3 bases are TGTGCCAGCAGCACCTGGACAGCCAACGAGCAGTACTTC. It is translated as CASSTWTANEQYF.